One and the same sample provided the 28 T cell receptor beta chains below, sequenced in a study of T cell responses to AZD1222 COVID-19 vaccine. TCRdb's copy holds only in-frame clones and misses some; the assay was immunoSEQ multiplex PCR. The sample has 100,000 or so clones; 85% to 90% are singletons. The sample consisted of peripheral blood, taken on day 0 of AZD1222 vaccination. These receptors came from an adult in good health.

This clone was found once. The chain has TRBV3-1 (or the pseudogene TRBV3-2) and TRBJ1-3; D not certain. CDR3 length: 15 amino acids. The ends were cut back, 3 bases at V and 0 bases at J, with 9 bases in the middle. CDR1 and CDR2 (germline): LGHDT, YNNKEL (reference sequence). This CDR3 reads CASSQTADSGNTIYF. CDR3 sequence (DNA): TGTGCCAGCAGCCAGACCGCAGACTCTGGAAACACCATATATTTT.

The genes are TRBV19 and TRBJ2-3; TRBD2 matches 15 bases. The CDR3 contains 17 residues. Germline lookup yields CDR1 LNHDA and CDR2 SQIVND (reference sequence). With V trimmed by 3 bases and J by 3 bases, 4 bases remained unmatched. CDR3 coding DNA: TGTGCCAGTAGTATGGGAGGGACTAGCGGGGGGACAGATACGCAGTATTTT. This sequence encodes CASSMGGTSGGTDTQYF.

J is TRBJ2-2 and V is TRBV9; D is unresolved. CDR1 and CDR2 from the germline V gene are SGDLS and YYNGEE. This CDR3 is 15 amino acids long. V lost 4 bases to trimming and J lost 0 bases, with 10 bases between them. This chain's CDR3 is CASSSRRANTGELFF. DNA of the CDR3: TGTGCCAGCAGCTCCAGACGGGCGAACACCGGGGAGCTGTTTTTT.

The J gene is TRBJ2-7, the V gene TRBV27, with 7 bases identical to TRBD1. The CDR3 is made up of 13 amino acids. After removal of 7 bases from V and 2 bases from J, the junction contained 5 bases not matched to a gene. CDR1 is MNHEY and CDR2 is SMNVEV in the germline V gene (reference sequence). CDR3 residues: CASIPRGPYEQYF. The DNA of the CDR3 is TGTGCCAGCATCCCGAGGGGGCCCTACGAGCAGTACTTC.

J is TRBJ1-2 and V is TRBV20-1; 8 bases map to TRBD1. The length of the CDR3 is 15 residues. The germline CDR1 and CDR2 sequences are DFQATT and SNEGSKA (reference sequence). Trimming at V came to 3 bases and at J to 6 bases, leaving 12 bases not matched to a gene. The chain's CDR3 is CSASHQPGQEHGYTF. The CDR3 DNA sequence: TGCAGTGCTAGTCACCAACCGGGACAGGAACATGGCTACACCTTC.

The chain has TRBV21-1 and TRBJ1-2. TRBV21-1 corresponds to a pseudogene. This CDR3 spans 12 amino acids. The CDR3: CASSKVWGGYTF. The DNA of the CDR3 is TGTGCCAGCAGCAAAGTTTGGGGTGGCTACACCTTC.

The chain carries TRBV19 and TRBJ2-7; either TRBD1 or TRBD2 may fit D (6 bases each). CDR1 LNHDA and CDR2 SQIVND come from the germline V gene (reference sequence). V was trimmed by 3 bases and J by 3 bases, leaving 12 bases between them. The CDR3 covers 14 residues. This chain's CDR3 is CASSMVGGRYEQYF. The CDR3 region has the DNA TGTGCCAGTAGTATGGTGGGGGGCCGCTACGAGCAGTACTTC.

CDR3 sequence: CASSLGPSRLNTEAFF. In DNA form, the CDR3 reads TGCGCCAGCAGCTTGGGGCCGAGTAGACTGAACACTGAAGCTTTCTTT. The chain couples TRBV5-1 to TRBJ1-1, with D unclear. The V gene lost 0 bases and the J gene lost 0 bases, with 12 bases spanning the gap. This CDR3 is built from 16 residues. Germline V lookup: CDR1 SGHRS, CDR2 YFSETQ.

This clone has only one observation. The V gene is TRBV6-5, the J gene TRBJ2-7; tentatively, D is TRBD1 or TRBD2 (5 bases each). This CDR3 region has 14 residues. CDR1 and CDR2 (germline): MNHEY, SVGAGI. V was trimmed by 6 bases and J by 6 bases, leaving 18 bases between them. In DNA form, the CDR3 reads TGTGCCAGCAGACTAGACGTGGTGGGGCTCGAGCAGTACTTC. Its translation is CASRLDVVGLEQYF.

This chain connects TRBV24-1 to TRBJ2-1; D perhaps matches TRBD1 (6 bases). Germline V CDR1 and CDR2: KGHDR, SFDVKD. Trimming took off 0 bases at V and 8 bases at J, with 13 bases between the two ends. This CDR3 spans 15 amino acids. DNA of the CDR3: TGTGCCACCAGTGATTTGGGCAGGGGTGTGGATGAGCAGTTCTTC. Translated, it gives CATSDLGRGVDEQFF.

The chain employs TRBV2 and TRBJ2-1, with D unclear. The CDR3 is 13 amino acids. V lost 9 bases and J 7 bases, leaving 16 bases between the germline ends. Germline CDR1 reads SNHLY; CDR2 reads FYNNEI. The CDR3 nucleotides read TGTGCCAGTACGATAGAGCTGGGTAATGAGCAGTTCTTC. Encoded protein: CASTIELGNEQFF.

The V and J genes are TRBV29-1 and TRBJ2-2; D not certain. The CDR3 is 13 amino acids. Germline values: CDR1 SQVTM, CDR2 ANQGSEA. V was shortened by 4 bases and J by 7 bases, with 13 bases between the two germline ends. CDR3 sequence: CSVGEDHLGELFF. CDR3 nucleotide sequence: TGCAGCGTTGGAGAGGACCACCTCGGGGAGCTGTTTTTT.

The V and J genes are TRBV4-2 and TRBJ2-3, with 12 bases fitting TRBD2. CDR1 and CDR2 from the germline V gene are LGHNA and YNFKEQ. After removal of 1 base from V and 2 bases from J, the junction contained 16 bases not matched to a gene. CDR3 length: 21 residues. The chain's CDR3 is CASSQVLGGLAGLKNTDTQYF. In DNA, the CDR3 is TGTGCCAGCAGCCAAGTTCTAGGTGGACTAGCGGGACTAAAGAACACAGATACGCAGTATTTT.

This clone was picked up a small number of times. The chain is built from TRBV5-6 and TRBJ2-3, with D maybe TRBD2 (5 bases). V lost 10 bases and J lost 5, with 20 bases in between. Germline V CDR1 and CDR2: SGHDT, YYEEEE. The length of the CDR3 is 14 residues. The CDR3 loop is CAGMSRVSGDTQYF. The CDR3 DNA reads TGTGCCGGTATGTCAAGGGTCAGCGGAGATACGCAGTATTTT.

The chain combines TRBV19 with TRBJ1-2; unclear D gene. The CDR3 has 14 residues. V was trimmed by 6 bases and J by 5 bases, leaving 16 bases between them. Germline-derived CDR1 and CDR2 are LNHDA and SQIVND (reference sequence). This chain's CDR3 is CASSTEGRTYGYTF. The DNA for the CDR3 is TGTGCCAGTAGCACAGAGGGCCGAACTTATGGCTACACCTTC.

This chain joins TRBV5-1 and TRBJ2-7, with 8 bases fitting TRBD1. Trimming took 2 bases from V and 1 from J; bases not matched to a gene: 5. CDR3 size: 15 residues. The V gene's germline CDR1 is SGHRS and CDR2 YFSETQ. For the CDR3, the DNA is TGCGCCAGCAGCTTATTACAGGGGGGTTCCTACGAGCAGTACTTC. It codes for CASSLLQGGSYEQYF.

The CDR3 DNA follows: TGTGCCAGCAGAAACCCGACAGGGCCTAATTCACCCCTCCACTTT. Residues: CASRNPTGPNSPLHF. The V and J genes are TRBV2 and TRBJ1-6; 7 bases map to TRBD1. There are 15 residues in the CDR3. The junction had 8 bases not matched to a gene; V was cut back by 6 bases and J by 6 bases. Germline V CDR1 and CDR2: SNHLY, FYNNEI.

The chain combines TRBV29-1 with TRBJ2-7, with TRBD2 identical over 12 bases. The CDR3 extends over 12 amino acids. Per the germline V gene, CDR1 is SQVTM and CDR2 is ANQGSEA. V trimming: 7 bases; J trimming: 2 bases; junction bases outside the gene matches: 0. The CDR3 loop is CSASGRAYEQYF. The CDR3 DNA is TGCAGCGCTAGCGGGAGGGCCTACGAGCAGTACTTC.

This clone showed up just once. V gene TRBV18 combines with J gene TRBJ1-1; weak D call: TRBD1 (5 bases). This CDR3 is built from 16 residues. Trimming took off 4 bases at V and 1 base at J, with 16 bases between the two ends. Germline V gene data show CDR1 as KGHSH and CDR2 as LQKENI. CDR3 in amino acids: CASSRDKGRANTEAFF. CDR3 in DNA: TGTGCCAGCTCACGTGATAAGGGACGGGCGAACACTGAAGCTTTCTTT. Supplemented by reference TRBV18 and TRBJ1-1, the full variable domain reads NAGVMQNPRHLVRRRGQEARLRCSPMKGHSHVYWYRQLPEEGLKFMVYLQKENIIDESGMPKERFSAEFPKEGPSILRIQQVVRGDSAAYFCASSRDKGRANTEAFFGQGTRLTVV.

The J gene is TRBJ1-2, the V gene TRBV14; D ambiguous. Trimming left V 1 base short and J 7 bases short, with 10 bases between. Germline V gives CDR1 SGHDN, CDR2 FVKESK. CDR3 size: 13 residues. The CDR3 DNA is TGTGCCAGCAGCCAAGGGGAGGAAGGTGGCTACACCTTC. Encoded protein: CASSQGEEGGYTF.

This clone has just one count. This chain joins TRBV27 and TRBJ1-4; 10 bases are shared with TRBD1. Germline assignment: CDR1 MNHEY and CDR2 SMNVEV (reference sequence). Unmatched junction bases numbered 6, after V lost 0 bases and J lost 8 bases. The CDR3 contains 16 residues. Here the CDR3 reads CASSLSGTGEWEKLFF. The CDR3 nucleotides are TGTGCCAGCAGTTTATCCGGGACAGGGGAATGGGAAAAACTGTTTTTT.

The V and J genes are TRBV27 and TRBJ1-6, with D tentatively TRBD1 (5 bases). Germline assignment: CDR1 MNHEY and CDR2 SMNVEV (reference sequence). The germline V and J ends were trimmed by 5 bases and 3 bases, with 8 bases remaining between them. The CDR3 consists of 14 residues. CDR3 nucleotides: TGTGCCAGCAGTGAGGGGTTCTATAATTCACCCCTCCACTTT. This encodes CASSEGFYNSPLHF.

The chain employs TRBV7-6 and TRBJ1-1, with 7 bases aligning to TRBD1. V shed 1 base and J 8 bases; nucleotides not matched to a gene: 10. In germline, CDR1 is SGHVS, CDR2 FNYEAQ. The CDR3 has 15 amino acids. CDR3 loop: CASSLVRQGLGEAFF. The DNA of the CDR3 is TGTGCCAGCAGCTTAGTTCGACAGGGCCTGGGGGAAGCTTTCTTT.

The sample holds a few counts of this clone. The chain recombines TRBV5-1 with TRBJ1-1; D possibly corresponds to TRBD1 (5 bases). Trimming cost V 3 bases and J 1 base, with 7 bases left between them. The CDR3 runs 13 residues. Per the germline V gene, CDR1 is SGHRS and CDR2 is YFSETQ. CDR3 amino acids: CASSWGENTEAFF. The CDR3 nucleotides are TGCGCCAGCAGCTGGGGGGAGAACACTGAAGCTTTCTTT.

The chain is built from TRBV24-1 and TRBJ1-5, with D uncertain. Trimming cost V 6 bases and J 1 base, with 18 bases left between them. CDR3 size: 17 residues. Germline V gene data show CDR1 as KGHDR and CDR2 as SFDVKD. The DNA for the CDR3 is TGTGCCACCAGTAACAGAGGGCCCCTTGGGAGCAATCAGCCCCAGCATTTT. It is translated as CATSNRGPLGSNQPQHF.

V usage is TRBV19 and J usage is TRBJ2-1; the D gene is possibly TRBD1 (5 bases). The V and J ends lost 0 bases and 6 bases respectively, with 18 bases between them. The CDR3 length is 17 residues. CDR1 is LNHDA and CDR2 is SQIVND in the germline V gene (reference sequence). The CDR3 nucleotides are TGTGCCAGTAGTATAGAAGTCAGGGTCGGTCGAGGCAATGAGCAGTTCTTC. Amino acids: CASSIEVRVGRGNEQFF.

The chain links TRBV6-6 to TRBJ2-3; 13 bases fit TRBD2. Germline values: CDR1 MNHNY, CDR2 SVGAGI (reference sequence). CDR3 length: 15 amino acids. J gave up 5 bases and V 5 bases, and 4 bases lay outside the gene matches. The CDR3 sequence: CASSDGLAGEDTQYF. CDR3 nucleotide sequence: TGTGCCAGCAGTGACGGACTAGCGGGAGAAGATACGCAGTATTTT.

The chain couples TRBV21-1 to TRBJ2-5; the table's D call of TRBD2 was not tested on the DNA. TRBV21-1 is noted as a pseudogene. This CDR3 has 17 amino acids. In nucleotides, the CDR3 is TGTGCCAGCAGCCGGGAGTCCATAGAACCCTATCAAGAGACCCAGTACTTC. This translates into CASSRESIEPYQETQYF.